The 10 T cell receptor beta chains below all came from one sample that was sequenced in a study of beta chain features in type 1 diabetes. Expressed TCRB transcripts were sequenced because the entire RNA isolate underwent reverse transcription. TCRdb keeps only in-frame clones here, not all; method: immunoSEQ multiplex PCR. The table records 310,000 or so clones, approximately 8.2% of them present only once. The specimen sequenced was central memory CD4+ T cells from blood. The source of these receptors is a young woman in good health.

This chain joins TRBV20-1 and TRBJ2-1; D not certain. Per germline, CDR1 DFQATT and CDR2 SNEGSKA (reference sequence). The CDR3 is 10 residues long. Here the CDR3 reads CRGGINEQFF. In DNA form, the CDR3 reads TGCCGAGGTGGGATCAATGAGCAGTTCTTC.

The rearrangement joins TRBV27 to TRBJ2-7; D may be TRBD2 (5 bases). Germline V gene sequence: CDR1 MNHEY, CDR2 SMNVEV (reference sequence). This CDR3 spans 14 amino acids. V was clipped by 2 bases and J by 3 bases, with 11 bases between them. CDR3 sequence: CASSLLAGNYEQYF. The CDR3 DNA follows: TGTGCCAGCAGTTTACTAGCCGGGAACTACGAGCAGTACTTC.

This sequence joins TRBV4-2 and TRBJ2-1; tentatively, D is TRBD1 (5 bases). The V end lost 4 bases, the J end lost 0 bases, and 16 bases lay between the germline ends. This CDR3 spans 17 amino acids. Germline CDR1 is LGHNA and CDR2 is YNFKEQ. In DNA form, the CDR3 reads TGTGCCAGCAGCCTTAGACAAACAGGCACCTCCTACAATGAGCAGTTCTTC. Translated, it gives CASSLRQTGTSYNEQFF.

The chain has TRBV29-1 and TRBJ2-7; 10 nucleotides agree with TRBD1. There are 13 residues in the CDR3. Germline V gives CDR1 SQVTM, CDR2 ANQGSEA. V lost 5 bases to trimming and J lost 3 bases; unmatched junction nucleotides: 4. The CDR3 DNA sequence: TGCAGCGTTATAAGGACAGGGGGCTACGAGCAGTACTTC. Protein product: CSVIRTGGYEQYF.

The V gene is TRBV7-2, the J gene TRBJ2-7, with D uncertain. The V end was cut by 5 bases, the J end by 2 bases, with 10 bases between. The CDR3 is 13 residues long. CDR1 is SGHTA, CDR2 FQGNSA, per germline. This chain's CDR3 is CASSNGVAYEQYF. CDR3 sequence (DNA): TGTGCCAGCAGCAATGGGGTGGCCTACGAGCAGTACTTC.

V usage is TRBV29-1 and J usage is TRBJ1-5, with TRBD1 as a possible D gene (6 bases). This CDR3 contains 14 residues. Trimming removed 1 base from V and 6 bases from J, with 13 bases in between. Germline V gene lookup returns CDR1 SQVTM and CDR2 ANQGSEA. The CDR3 DNA reads TGCAGCGTTGAAGTTGGGGGCTCGGGTCAGCCCCAGCATTTT. Translation gives CSVEVGGSGQPQHF.

This chain connects TRBV15 to TRBJ1-4; D is perhaps TRBD1 (6 bases). The V end was cut by 4 bases, the J end by 4 bases, with 16 bases between. CDR3 length equals 16 residues. Germline values: CDR1 LNHNV, CDR2 YYDKDF (reference sequence). The CDR3 coding sequence is TGTGCCACCAGCATCTATAGGACAGCCGGTAATGAAAAACTGTTTTTT. This translates into CATSIYRTAGNEKLFF.

This clone was observed a handful of times. The chain joins TRBV11-2 to TRBJ2-7, with 7 bases matching TRBD2. CDR3 length equals 13 residues. Germline-derived CDR1 and CDR2 are SGHAT and FQNNGV. Trimming removed 4 bases from V and 6 bases from J; junction bases left unmatched: 6. This chain's CDR3 is CASSSSGGGEQYF. The CDR3 DNA reads TGTGCCAGCAGCTCGAGTGGCGGGGGCGAGCAGTACTTC.

This chain uses TRBV5-1 with TRBJ2-1; D perhaps matches TRBD2 (5 bases). V gave up 4 bases and J gave up 8 bases, with 19 bases separating them. The CDR3 loop spans 15 amino acids. Germline V lookup: CDR1 SGHRS, CDR2 YFSETQ. CDR3 coding DNA: TGCGCCAGCAGCAATGACCCGGGAATTAAGGATGAGCAGTTCTTC. Amino acid sequence: CASSNDPGIKDEQFF.

This chain connects TRBV7-9 to TRBJ2-5, with 8 bases aligning to TRBD1. The ends lost 3 bases at V and 1 base at J; junction bases unmatched: 1. This CDR3 has 14 residues. Germline V lookup: CDR1 SEHNR, CDR2 FQNEAQ (reference sequence). CDR3 amino acids: CASSFGQGQETQYF. The CDR3 bases are TGTGCCAGCAGCTTCGGACAGGGCCAAGAGACCCAGTACTTC.